This TCR beta chain was identified during a study of T cell responses to AZD1222 COVID-19 vaccine. The study's findings and limits: Close to half of spike-specific TCRs reportedly recognize unmutated variant regions. No day 14 peak samples; only post-peak repertoires were characterized. Mostly white British, mostly female donors; authors suggested clonal diversity may be underestimated. Along spike, vaccine-associated CD4 TCRs were found throughout, with dominance at 160-218 and 743-854.

The trim removed 7 bases at V and 4 bases at J, leaving 6 bases unmatched. The CDR3 consists of 12 residues. The germline V gene has CDR1 SQVTM and CDR2 ANQGSEA. This clone was counted only a few times. What it binds is not known. Sequencing was performed with immunoSEQ multiplex PCR; in TCRdb, only in-frame clones are kept and a portion is missing. The sample lists around 120,000 clones; approximately 89% were seen once. This chain joins TRBV29-1 and TRBJ2-5, with 7 nucleotides matching TRBD2. The source was peripheral blood, collected on day 0 of AZD1222 vaccination. This clonotype was obtained from an adult in good health. The DNA for the CDR3 is TGCAGCGGGGAAACGGGGGGAGAGACCCAGTACTTC. Translating it yields CSGETGGETQYF.